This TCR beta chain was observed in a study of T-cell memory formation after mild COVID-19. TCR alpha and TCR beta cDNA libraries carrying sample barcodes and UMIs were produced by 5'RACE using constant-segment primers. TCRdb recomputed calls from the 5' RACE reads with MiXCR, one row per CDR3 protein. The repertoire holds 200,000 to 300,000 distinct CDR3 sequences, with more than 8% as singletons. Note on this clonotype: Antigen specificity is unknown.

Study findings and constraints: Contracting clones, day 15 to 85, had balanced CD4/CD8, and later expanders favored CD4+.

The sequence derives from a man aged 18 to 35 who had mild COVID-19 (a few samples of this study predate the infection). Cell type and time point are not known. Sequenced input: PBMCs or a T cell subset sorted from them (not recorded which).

The CDR3 DNA follows: TGTGCCAGCAGCTCAAGGCTAGACACCGGGGAGCTGTTTTTT. The encoded protein is CASSSRLDTGELFF. V is TRBV11-2 and J is TRBJ2-2; D uncertain. Per germline, CDR1 SGHAT and CDR2 FQNNGV. V was trimmed by 4 bases and J by 3 bases, leaving 9 bases between them. This CDR3 is built from 14 residues.